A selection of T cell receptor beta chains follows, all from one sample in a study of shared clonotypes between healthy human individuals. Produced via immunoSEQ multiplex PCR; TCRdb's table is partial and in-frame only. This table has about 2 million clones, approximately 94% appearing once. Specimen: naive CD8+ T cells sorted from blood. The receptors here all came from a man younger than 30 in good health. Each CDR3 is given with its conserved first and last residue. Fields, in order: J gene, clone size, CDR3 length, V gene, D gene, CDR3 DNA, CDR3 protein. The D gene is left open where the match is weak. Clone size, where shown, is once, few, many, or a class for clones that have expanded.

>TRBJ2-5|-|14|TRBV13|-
TGTGCCAGCAGCATCGGGACTTATCAAGAGACCCAGTACTTC
CASSIGTYQETQYF
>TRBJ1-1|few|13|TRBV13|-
TGTGCCAGCAGCTTTGGAAGGGGGGCTGAAGCTTTCTTT
CASSFGRGAEAFF
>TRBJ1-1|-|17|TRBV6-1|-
TGTGCCAGCAGTGATTTAATATTAGCGGACGCCCTCACTGAAGCTTTCTTT
CASSDLILADALTEAFF
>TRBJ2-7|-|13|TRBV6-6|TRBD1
TGTGCCAGCAATCCAGGGGGAGACTACGAGCAGTACTTC
CASNPGGDYEQYF
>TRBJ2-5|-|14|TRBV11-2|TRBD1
TGTGCCAGCAGCTTAGCAGGGGGACAAGAGACCCAGTACTTC
CASSLAGGQETQYF
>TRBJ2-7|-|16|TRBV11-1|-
TGTGCCAGCAGCTTAGCGGGAGGGGGGCAACTCTACGAGCAGTACTTC
CASSLAGGGQLYEQYF
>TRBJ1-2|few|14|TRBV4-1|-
TGCGCCAGCAGCCAAGATAGGGCTGTTTATGGCTACACCTTC
CASSQDRAVYGYTF
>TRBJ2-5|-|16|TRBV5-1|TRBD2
TGCGCCAGCAGCTTGGTCAGCGGGGGCCCCCAAGAGACCCAGTACTTC
CASSLVSGGPQETQYF
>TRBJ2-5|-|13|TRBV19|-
TGTGCCAGTAGGGCCGGGGGAACAGAGACCCAGTACTTC
CASRAGGTETQYF
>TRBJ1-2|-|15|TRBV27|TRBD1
TGTGCCAGCAGTCCGGACAGGGCAGGGCCATATGGCTACACCTTC
CASSPDRAGPYGYTF
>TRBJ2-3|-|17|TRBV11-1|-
TGTGCCAGCACCCATCGCGATCTCGGGCCTCTCACAGATACGCAGTATTTT
CASTHRDLGPLTDTQYF
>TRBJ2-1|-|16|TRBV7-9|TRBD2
TGTGCCAGCAGCTTACGGACTAGCGGGAGCTACGATGAGCAGTTCTTC
CASSLRTSGSYDEQFF
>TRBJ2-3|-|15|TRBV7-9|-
TGTGCCAGCAGCTGGGGGACGAGGAGCACAGATACGCAGTATTTT
CASSWGTRSTDTQYF
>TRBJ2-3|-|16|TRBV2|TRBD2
TGTGCCAGCAGGACACTAGCGGGAGAAACCCCAGATACGCAGTATTTT
CASRTLAGETPDTQYF
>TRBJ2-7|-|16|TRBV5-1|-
TGCGCCAGCAGCGGGGGGCCTCCCCAGGCAGGATACGAGCAGTACTTC
CASSGGPPQAGYEQYF
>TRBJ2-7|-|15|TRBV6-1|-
TGTGCCAGCAGTGAAGGTGTAGCTATCCTCTACGAGCAGTACTTC
CASSEGVAILYEQYF
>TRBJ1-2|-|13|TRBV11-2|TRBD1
TGTGCCAGCAGGCAGACAGGGGCCTATGGCTACACCTTC
CASRQTGAYGYTF
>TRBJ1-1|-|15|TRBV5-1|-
TGCGCCAGCAGCTTGTCCCCGGGGGCGAACACTGAAGCTTTCTTT
CASSLSPGANTEAFF
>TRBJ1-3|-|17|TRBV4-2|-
TGTGCCAGCAGCCAAGAAAAGGGGACGTACTCTGGAAACACCATATATTTT
CASSQEKGTYSGNTIYF
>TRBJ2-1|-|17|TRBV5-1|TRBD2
TGCGCCAGCAGCGCGGGGCTAGCGGAACTTTTTTACAATGAGCAGTTCTTC
CASSAGLAELFYNEQFF
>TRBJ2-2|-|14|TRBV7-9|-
TGTGCCAGCAGCTTAGGGACAGATACCGGGGAGCTGTTTTTT
CASSLGTDTGELFF
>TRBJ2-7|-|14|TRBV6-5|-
TGTGCCAGCAGGAGACAGGGAGGCTATCACGAGCAGTACTTC
CASRRQGGYHEQYF
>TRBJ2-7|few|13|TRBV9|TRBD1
TGTGCCAGCGGGGACAGCGGTTCCTACGAGCAGTACTTC
CASGDSGSYEQYF
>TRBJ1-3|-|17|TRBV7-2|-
TGTGCCAGCAGCTTAGGATGGGACCGTGCCAATGGAAACACCATATATTTT
CASSLGWDRANGNTIYF
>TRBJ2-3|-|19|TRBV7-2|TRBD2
TGTGCCAGCAGCTCCCTGGACGCCCGGACTAGCGCCGACCTGGATACGCAGTATTTT
CASSSLDARTSADLDTQYF
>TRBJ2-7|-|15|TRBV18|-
TGTGCCAGCTCTCCCACCAAGCGCGAGACCTACGAGCAGTACTTC
CASSPTKRETYEQYF
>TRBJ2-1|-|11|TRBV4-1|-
TGCGCCAGCAGGCATGGGGAGGAGCAGTTCTTC
CASRHGEEQFF
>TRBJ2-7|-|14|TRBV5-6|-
TGTGCCAGCAGCGCCGGGACACCCTCCTACGAGCAGTACTTC
CASSAGTPSYEQYF
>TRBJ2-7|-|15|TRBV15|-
TGTGCCACCAGCAGAGAGGATACTTACGCGGACGAGCAGTACTTC
CATSREDTYADEQYF
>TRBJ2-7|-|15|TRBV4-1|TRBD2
TGCGCCAGCAGCGCCCAGACTAGCGCGTCCTACGAGCAGTACTTC
CASSAQTSASYEQYF